This T cell receptor beta chain appears in the sequencing data of a study of blood T cell repertoires in COVID-19. On the study more broadly: Acute-phase and convalescent COVID-19 samples originated in the United States, Italy and Spain.

In the study's own analysis: Nucleated cell counts were estimated from reference gene primer amplification. Sequencing used immunoSEQ multiplex PCR; TCRdb keeps in-frame clones, though not all of them. The DNA gave D and trimming, while V, J and clone size come from that table. The sample contains 80,000 to 100,000 clones, roughly 80% of which appear only once. This clone was observed a handful of times. The V segment lost 0 bases and the J segment 6 bases; nucleotides outside the gene matches: 16. This CDR3 is 19 amino acids long. The V gene's germline CDR1 is LGHNA and CDR2 YSLEER. The clonotype was recovered from a man in his sixties with acute or convalescent COVID-19. Sequencing was carried out using peripheral blood. The chain carries TRBV4-3 and TRBJ2-2; 7 nucleotides agree with TRBD2. The CDR3 protein is CASSQDNPPGERESGELFF. DNA of the CDR3: TGCGCCAGCAGCCAAGATAACCCCCCCGGGGAGCGGGAATCCGGGGAGCTGTTTTTT.